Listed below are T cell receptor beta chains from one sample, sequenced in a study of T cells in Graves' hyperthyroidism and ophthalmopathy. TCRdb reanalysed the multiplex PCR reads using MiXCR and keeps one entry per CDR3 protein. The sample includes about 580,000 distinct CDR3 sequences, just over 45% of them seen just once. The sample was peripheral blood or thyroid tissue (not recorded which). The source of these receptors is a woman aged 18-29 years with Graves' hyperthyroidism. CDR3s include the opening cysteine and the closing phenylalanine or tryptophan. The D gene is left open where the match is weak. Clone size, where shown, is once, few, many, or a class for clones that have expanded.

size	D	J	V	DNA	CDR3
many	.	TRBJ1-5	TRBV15	TGTGCCACCAGCAGAGCCCAAAATAGCAATCAGCCCCAGCATTTT	CATSRAQNSNQPQHF
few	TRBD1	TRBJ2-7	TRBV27	TGTGCCAGCGGCCGGGGACAGGGCGGTAGCGAGCAGTACTTC	CASGRGQGGSEQYF
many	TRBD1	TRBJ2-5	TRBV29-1	TGCAGCGTAGTAAGACAGGGCAAAGAGACCCAGTACTTC	CSVVRQGKETQYF
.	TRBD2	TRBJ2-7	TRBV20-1	TGCAGTGCTTACCGCGGGACTAGCGGCCAGAATGAGCAGTACTTC	CSAYRGTSGQNEQYF
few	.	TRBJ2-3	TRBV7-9	TGTGCCACCCGCCCCAAGGATAGCACAGATACGCAGTATTTT	CATRPKDSTDTQYF
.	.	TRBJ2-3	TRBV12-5	TGTGCTAGTGGTTTGCCGTGGACTAGCACAGATACGCAGTATTTT	CASGLPWTSTDTQYF
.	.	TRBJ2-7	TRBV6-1	TGTGCCAGCAGTGCTCCCTCGAGCGGGCGCGAGCAGTACTTC	CASSAPSSGREQYF
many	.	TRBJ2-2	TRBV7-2	TGTGCCAGCAGCCCGCTCCCCAGCAGGTACACCGGGGAGCTGTTTTTT	CASSPLPSRYTGELFF
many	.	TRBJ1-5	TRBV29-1	TGCAGCGCCAAGGACCTCAATCAGCCCCAGCATTTT	CSAKDLNQPQHF
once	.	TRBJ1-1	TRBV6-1	TGTGCCAGCAGTGTACAGGGACGGAAGTTCTTT	CASSVQGRKFF
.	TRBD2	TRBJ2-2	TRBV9	TGTGCCAGCAGCCACCGGGCCACCGGGACTAGCGGGAGCCCGAACACCGGGGAGCTGTTTTTT	CASSHRATGTSGSPNTGELFF
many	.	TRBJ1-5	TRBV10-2	TGCGCCGGGGGGGAGGGACTTCAGCCCCAGCATTTT	CAGGEGLQPQHF
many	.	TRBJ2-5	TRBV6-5	TGTGCCAGCAGTTACGGGGGACAAGAGACCCAGTACTTC	CASSYGGQETQYF
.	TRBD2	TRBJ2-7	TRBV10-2	TGCGCCACTCTAGCGGGAGGCTTGTACGAGCAGTACTTC	CATLAGGLYEQYF
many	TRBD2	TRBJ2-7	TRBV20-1	TGCAGTGCTAGAGCCGGGACTAGCGGGAGGACTTCCTCCGAGCAGTACTTC	CSARAGTSGRTSSEQYF
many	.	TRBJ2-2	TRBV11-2	TGTGCCAGCAGCCTCAAGAGGGCCAGAAATACCGGGGAGCTGTTTTTT	CASSLKRARNTGELFF
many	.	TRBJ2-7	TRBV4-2	TGTGCCAGCAGCCAAGATCGGGCCACTACTTGGGAGCAGTACTTC	CASSQDRATTWEQYF
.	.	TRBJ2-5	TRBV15	TGTGCCAGCAGCCAACCGACCTCACGGGATCTTGAGACCCAGTACTTC	CASSQPTSRDLETQYF
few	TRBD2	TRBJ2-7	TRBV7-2	TGTGCCAGCAGCTTAGAGCTGGGTGGGACTAGCGGGACATACGAGCAGTACTTC	CASSLELGGTSGTYEQYF
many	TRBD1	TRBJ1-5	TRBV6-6	TGTGCCAGCAGCTCCGGGACAGGTCCGGCAGATAGCAATCAGCCCCAGCATTTT	CASSSGTGPADSNQPQHF
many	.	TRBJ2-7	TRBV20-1	TGCAGTGCTAGAGCGCCTTCAGGACATGCCTACGAGCAGTACTTC	CSARAPSGHAYEQYF
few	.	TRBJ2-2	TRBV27	TGTGCCAGCAGTTACCAAGCTCCGAACACCGGGGAGCTGTTTTTT	CASSYQAPNTGELFF
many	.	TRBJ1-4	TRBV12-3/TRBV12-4	TGTGCCAGCAGTTTAGCGGGACAACTTGAAAAACTGTTTTTT	CASSLAGQLEKLFF
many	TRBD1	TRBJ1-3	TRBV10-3	TGTGCCATCTCGACAGGGGGCAACGCTGGAAACACCATATATTTT	CAISTGGNAGNTIYF
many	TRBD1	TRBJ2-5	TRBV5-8	TGTGCCAGCAGCCCTACAGGGGGGTTGGAGGAGACCCAGTACTTC	CASSPTGGLEETQYF
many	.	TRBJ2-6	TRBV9	TGTGCCAGCAGACGAGGGGGCTCTGGGGCCAACGTCCTGACTTTC	CASRRGGSGANVLTF
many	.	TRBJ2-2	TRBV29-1	TGCAGCGTTGAATTCGGGAACACCGGGGAGCTGTTTTTT	CSVEFGNTGELFF
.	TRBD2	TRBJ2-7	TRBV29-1	TGCAGCGTGCCCGGGACTAGCGGGAGCAACGAGCAGTACTTC	CSVPGTSGSNEQYF
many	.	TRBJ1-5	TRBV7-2	TGTGCCAGCAGCTTAGCCCCCGGGGGGGGGGCCTCTCAGCCCCAGCATTTT	CASSLAPGGGASQPQHF
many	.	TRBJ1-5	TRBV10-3	TGTGCCATCAGTGAGGCCCCCCGCACAGTAAGTCAGCCCCAGCATTTT	CAISEAPRTVSQPQHF
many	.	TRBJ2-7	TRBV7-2	TGTGCCAGCAGGCCCGGGACACGGGATCCGGAGCAGTACTTC	CASRPGTRDPEQYF
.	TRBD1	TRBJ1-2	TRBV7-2	TGTGCCAGCAGCTTAGCCGGGACAGAACACTATGGCTACACCTTC	CASSLAGTEHYGYTF
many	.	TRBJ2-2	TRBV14	TGTGCCAGCAGCCCCCCTTATCCCGGGGAGCTGTTTTTT	CASSPPYPGELFF
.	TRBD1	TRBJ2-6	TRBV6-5	TGTGCCAGCAGTTACTCGGGGTTGACAGGGGGCTACGTCCTGACTTTC	CASSYSGLTGGYVLTF
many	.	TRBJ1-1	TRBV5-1	TGCGCCAGCAGCTTGGGGGGACGGATGAACACTGAAGCTTTCTTT	CASSLGGRMNTEAFF
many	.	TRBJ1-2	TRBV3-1	TGTGCCAGCAGCCAAGATCCGCCGAAGGACTATGGCTACACCTTC	CASSQDPPKDYGYTF